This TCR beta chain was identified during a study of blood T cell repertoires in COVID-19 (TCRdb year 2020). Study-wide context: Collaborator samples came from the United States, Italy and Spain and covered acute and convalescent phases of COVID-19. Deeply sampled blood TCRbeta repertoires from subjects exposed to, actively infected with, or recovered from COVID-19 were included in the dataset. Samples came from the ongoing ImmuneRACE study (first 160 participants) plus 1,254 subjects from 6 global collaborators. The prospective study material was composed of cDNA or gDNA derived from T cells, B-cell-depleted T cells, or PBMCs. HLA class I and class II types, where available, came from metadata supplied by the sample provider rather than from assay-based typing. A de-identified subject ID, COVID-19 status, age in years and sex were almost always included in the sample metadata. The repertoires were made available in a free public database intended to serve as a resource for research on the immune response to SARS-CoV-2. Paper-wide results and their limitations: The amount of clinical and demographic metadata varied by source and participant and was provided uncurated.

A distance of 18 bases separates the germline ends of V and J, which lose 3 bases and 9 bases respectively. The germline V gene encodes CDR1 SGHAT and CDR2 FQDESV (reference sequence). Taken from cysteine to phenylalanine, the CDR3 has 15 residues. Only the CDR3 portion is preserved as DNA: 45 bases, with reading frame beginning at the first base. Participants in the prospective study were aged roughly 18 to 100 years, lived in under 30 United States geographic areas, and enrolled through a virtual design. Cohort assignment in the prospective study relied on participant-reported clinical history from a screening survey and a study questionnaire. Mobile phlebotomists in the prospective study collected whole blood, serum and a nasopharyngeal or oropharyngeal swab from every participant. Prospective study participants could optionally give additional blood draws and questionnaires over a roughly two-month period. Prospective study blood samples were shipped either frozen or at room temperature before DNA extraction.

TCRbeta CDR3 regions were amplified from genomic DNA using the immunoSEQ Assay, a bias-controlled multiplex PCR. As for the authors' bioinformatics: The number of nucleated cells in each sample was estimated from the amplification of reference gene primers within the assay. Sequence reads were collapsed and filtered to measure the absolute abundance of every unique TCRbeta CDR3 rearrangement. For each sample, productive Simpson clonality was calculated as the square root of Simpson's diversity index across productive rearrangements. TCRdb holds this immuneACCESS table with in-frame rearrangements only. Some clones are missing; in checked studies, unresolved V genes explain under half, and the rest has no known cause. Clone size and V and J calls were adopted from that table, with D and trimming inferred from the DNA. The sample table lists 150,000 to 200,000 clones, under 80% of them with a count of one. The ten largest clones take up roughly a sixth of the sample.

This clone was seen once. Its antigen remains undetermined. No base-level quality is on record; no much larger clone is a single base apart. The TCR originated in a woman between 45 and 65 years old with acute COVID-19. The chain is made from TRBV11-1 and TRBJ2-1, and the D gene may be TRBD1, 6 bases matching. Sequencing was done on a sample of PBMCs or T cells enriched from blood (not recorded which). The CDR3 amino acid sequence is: CASSLRTVGAGEQFF. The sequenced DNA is TGTGCCAGCAGCTTGAGGACAGTGGGGGCTGGTGAGCAGTTCTTC.